In its sample, the clone carrying this T cell receptor beta chain was seen many times. J was trimmed by 5 bases and V by 6 bases; bases with no gene match: 10. The CDR3 runs 15 residues. Each CDR3 protein is one row after TCRdb ran MiXCR on the 5' RACE reads. The sample comprises 25,000 to 30,000 distinct CDR3 sequences, about 4.2% of which are singletons, and 9% to 13% rests with the top ten. The data were taken from a study of early T cells in non-severe SARS-CoV-2 infection. The V call is TRBV12-3 or TRBV12-4, the J call TRBJ1-1, with 9 bases aligning to TRBD1. The receptor's source is an adult who was a healthcare worker with PCR-confirmed SARS-CoV-2 infection or an uninfected control (not recorded which). Sequencing was done on a sample of whole blood. CDR3 sequence reads: CASRGPDRGWTEAFF. CDR3 coding DNA: TGTGCCAGCAGGGGGCCGGACAGGGGTTGGACTGAAGCTTTCTTT.